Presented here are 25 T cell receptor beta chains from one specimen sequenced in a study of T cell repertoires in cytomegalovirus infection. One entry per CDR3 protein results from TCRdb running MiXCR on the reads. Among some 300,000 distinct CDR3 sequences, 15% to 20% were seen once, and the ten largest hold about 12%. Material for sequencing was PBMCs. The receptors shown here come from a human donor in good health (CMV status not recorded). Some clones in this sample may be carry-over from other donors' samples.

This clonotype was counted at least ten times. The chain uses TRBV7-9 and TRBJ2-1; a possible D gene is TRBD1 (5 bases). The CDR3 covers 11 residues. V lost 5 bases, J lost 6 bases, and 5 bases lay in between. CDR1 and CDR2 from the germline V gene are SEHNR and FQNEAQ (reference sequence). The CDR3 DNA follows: TGTGCCAGCAGCACAGGCAATGAGCAGTTCTTC. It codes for CASSTGNEQFF.

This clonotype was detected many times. CDR3 residues: CASRHRDLIPGELFF. Here the CDR3 DNA reads TGTGCCAGCAGACACAGGGATCTTATACCCGGGGAGCTGTTTTTT. The V call is TRBV12-3 or TRBV12-4, the J call TRBJ2-2, with a tentative D call TRBD1 (6 bases). The CDR3 spans 15 residues. V was pared by 6 bases and J by 6 bases, with 17 bases between.

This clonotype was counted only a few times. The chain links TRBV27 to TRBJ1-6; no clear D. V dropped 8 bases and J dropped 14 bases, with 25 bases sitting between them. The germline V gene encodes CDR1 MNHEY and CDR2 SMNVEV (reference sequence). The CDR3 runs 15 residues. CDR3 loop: CASAPGRFSEFTLHF. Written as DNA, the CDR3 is TGTGCCAGCGCCCCGGGCCGGTTTTCTGAATTCACCCTCCACTTT.

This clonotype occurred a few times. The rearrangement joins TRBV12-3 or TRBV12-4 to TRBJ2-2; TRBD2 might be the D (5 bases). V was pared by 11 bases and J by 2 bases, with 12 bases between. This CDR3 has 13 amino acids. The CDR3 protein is CAVTRTNTGELFF. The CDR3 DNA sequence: TGTGCCGTCACCCGGACTAACACCGGGGAGCTGTTTTTT.

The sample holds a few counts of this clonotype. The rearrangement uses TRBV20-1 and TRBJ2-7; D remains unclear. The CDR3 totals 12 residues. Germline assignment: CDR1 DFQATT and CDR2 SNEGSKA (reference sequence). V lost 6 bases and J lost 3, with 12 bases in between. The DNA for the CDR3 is TGCAGTGCCGATGGACCGGGCTACGAGCAGTACTTC. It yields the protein CSADGPGYEQYF.

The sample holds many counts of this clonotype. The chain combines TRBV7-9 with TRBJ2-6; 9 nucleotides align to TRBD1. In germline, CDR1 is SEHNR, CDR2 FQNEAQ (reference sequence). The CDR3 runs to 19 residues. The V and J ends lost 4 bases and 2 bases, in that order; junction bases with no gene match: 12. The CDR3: CASSSETGQGLAGANVLTF. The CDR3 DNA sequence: TGTGCCAGCAGCTCGGAAACGGGACAGGGTTTGGCTGGGGCCAACGTCCTGACTTTC.

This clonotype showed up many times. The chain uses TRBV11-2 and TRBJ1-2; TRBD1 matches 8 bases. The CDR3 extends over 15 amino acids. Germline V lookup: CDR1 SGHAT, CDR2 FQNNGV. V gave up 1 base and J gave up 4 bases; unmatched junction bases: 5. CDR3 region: CASSLVQGAGYGYTF. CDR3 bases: TGTGCCAGCAGCTTAGTTCAGGGGGCGGGCTATGGCTACACCTTC.

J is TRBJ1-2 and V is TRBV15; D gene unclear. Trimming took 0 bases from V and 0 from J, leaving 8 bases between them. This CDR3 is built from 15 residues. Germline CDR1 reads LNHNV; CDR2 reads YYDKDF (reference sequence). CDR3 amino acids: CATSRDRSTNYGYTF. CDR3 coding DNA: TGTGCCACCAGCAGAGATCGTTCTACTAACTATGGCTACACCTTC.

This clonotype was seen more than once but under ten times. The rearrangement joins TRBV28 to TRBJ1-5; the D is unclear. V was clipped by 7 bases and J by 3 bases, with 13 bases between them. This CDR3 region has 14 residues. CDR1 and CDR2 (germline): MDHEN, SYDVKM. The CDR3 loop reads CASKGGTNNQPQHF. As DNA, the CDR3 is TGTGCCAGCAAAGGCGGCACAAACAATCAGCCCCAGCATTTT.

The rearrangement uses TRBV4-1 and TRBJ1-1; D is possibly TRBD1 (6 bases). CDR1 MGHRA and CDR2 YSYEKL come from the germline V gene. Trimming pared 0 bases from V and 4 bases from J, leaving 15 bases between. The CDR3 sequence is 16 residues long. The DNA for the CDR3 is TGCGCCAGCAGCCAAGAACCGAGGGGGACAAGCACTGAAGCTTTCTTT. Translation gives CASSQEPRGTSTEAFF.

Here the CDR3 reads CASSQSFLSYTDTQYF. The DNA for the CDR3 is TGTGCCAGCAGCCAGTCGTTTCTTTCCTACACAGATACGCAGTATTTT. The rearrangement links TRBV14 to TRBJ2-3; D gene unclear. The V end lost 3 bases, the J end lost 2 bases, and 15 bases lay between the germline ends. The CDR3 has 16 residues. The V gene's germline CDR1 is SGHDN and CDR2 FVKESK. The full variable domain, its missing parts supplied by reference TRBV14 and TRBJ2-3, is EAGVTQFPSHSVIEKGQTVTLRCDPISGHDNLYWYRRVMGKEIKFLLHFVKESKQDESGMPNNRFLAERTGGTYSTLKVQPAELEDSGVYFCASSQSFLSYTDTQYFGPGTRLTVL.

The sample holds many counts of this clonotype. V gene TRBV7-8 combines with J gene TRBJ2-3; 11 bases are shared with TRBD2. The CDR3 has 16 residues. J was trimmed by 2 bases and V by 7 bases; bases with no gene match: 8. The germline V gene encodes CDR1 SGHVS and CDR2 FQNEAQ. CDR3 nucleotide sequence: TGTGCCAGCACCCTACTAGCGGGGGAGATCACAGATACGCAGTATTTT. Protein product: CASTLLAGEITDTQYF.

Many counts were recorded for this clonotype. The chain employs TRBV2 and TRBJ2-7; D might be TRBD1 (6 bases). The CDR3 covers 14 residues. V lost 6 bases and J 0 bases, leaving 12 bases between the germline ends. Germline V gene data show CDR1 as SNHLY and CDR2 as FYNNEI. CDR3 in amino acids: CASRVTGFSYEQYF. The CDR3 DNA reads TGTGCCAGCAGAGTCACAGGGTTCTCCTACGAGCAGTACTTC.

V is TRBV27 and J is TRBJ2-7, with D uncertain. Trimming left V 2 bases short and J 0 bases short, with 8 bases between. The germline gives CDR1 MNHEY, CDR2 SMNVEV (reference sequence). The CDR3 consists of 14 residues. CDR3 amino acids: CASSLQSSSYEQYF. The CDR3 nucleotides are TGTGCCAGCAGTTTACAGTCGAGCTCCTACGAGCAGTACTTC.

As DNA, the CDR3 is TGTGCCAGCAGCTTAGCTGGCCTAAGTAACACCATATATTTT. Protein product: CASSLAGLSNTIYF. The gene calls are TRBV7-9 and TRBJ1-3; D ambiguous. CDR3 length: 14 residues. Looked up from germline, CDR1 is SEHNR and CDR2 is FQNEAQ (reference sequence). The V end was cut by 0 bases, the J end by 7 bases, with 10 bases between.

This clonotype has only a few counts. The CDR3 reads CASNNLGTGGYEQYF. Written as DNA, the CDR3 is TGTGCCAGCAATAATTTAGGGACAGGAGGCTACGAGCAGTACTTC. This chain uses TRBV28 with TRBJ2-7, with TRBD1 matching 8 bases. CDR3 length: 15 residues. The junction had 11 bases not matched to a gene; V was cut back by 7 bases and J by 3 bases. Germline V gene lookup returns CDR1 MDHEN and CDR2 SYDVKM.

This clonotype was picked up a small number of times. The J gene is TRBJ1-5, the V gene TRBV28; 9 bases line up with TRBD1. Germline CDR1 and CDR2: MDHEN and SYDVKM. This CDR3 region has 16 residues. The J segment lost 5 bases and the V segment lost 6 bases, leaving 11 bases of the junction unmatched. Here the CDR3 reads CASRRRGQGKYQPQHF. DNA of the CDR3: TGTGCCAGCAGACGAAGGGGACAGGGCAAATATCAGCCCCAGCATTTT.

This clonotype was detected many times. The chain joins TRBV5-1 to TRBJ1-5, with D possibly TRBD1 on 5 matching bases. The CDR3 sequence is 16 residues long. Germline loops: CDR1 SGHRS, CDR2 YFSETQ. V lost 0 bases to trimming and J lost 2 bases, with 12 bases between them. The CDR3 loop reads CASSLDGGYGNQPQHF. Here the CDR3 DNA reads TGCGCCAGCAGCTTGGATGGGGGGTATGGCAATCAGCCCCAGCATTTT. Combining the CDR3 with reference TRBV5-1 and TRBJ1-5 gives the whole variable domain KAGVTQTPRYLIKTRGQQVTLSCSPISGHRSVSWYQQTPGQGLQFLFEYFSETQRNKGNFPGRFSGRQFSNSRSEMNVSTLELGDSALYLCASSLDGGYGNQPQHFGDGTRLSIL.

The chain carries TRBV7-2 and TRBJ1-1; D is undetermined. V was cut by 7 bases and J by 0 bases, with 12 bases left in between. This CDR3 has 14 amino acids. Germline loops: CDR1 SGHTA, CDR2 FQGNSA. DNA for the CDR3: TGTGCCAGCACTATGATCCTACTGAACACTGAAGCTTTCTTT. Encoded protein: CASTMILLNTEAFF.

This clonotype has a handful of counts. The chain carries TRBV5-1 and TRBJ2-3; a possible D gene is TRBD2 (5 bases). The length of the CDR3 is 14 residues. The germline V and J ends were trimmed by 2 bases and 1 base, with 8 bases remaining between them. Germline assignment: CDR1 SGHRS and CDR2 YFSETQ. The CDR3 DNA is TGCGCCAGCAGCTTTACGCGGGGCACAGATACGCAGTATTTT. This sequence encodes CASSFTRGTDTQYF.

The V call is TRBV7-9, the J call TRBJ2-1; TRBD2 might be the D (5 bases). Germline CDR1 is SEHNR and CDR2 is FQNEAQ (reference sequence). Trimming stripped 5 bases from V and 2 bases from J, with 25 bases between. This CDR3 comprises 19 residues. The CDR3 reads CASSPHSAHGLDPYNEQFF. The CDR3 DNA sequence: TGTGCCAGCAGCCCACATTCGGCTCACGGACTCGACCCCTACAATGAGCAGTTCTTC.

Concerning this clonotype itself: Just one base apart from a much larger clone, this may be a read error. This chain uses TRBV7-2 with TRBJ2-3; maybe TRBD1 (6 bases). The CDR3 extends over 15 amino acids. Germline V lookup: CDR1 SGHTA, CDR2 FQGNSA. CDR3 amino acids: CASLKQGFFTYTQYF. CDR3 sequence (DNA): TGTGCCAGCTTAAAACAGGGATTCTTCACATATACGCAGTATTTT.

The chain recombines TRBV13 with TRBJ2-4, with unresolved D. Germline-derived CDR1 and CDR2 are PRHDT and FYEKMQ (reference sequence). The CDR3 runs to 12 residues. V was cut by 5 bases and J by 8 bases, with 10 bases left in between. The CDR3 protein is CASSHGRDIQYF. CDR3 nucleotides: TGTGCCAGCAGCCACGGTCGGGACATTCAGTACTTC. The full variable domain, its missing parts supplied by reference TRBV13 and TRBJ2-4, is AAGVIQSPRHLIKEKRETATLKCYPIPRHDTVYWYQQGPGQDPQFLISFYEKMQSDKGSIPDRFSAQQFSDYHSELNMSSLELGDSALYFCASSHGRDIQYFGAGTRLSVL.

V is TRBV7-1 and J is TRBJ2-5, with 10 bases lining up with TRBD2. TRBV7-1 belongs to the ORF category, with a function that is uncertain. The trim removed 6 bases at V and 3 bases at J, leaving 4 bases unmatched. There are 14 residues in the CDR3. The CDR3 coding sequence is TGTGCCAGCAGGATGAGCGGGGGGGAAGAGACCCAGTACTTC. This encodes CASRMSGGEETQYF.

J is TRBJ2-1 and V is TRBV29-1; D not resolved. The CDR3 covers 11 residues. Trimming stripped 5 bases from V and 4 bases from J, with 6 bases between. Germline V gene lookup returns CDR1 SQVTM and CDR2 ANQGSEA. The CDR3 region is CSVTSYNEQFF. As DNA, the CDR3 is TGCAGCGTTACGAGTTACAATGAGCAGTTCTTC.